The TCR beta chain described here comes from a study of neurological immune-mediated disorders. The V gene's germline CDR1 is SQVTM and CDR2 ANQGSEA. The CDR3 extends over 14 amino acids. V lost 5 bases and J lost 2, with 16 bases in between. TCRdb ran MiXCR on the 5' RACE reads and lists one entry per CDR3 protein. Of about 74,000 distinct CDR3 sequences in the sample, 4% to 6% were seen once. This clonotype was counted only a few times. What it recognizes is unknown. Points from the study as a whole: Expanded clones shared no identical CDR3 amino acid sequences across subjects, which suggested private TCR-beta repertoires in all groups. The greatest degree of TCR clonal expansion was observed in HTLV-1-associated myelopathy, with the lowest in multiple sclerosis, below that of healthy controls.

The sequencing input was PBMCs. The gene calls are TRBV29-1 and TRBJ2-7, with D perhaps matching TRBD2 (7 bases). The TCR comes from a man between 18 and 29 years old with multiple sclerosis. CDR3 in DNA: TGCAGCGTTCGCGAGGGGGGGTCAGCCTACGAGCAGTACTTC. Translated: CSVREGGSAYEQYF.